These 24 T cell receptor beta chains came from one sample sequenced in a study of T-cell reconstitution after alpha-beta-depleted transplantation in children. For TCRbeta, the library was prepared with unique molecular identifiers. TCRdb analysed the PCR reads with MiXCR anew, one entry per CDR3 protein. The sample has roughly 500,000 distinct CDR3 sequences; around 12% are singletons. The sample consisted of PBMCs from the stem cell graft donor, taken from the stem cell graft. Receptors were obtained from a human donor who donated a stem cell graft to a child with combined immunodeficiency.

V gene TRBV7-2 combines with J gene TRBJ2-5; the match to TRBD2 covers 13 bases. The V gene end was trimmed by 1 base and the J gene end by 5 bases; junction bases not matched to a gene: 4. There are 16 residues in the CDR3. CDR1 SGHTA and CDR2 FQGNSA come from the germline V gene. The CDR3: CASSLGTSGGWETQYF. CDR3 nucleotides: TGTGCCAGCAGCTTAGGGACTAGCGGGGGTTGGGAGACCCAGTACTTC.

The table lists this clonotype with many counts. The chain carries TRBV9 and TRBJ2-5; either TRBD1 or TRBD2 may fit D (5 bases each). The CDR3 extends over 14 amino acids. V shed 4 bases and J shed 1 base, with 11 bases lying between them. CDR1 is SGDLS, CDR2 YYNGEE, per germline. The CDR3 spells CASSSGGFQETQYF. CDR3 coding DNA: TGTGCCAGCAGCTCTGGGGGATTCCAAGAGACCCAGTACTTC.

This rearrangement joins TRBV5-1 to TRBJ2-7; possibly TRBD2 for D (5 bases). Germline V lookup: CDR1 SGHRS, CDR2 YFSETQ. This CDR3 has 14 residues. Trimming stripped 0 bases from V and 6 bases from J, with 13 bases between. The CDR3 nucleotides are TGCGCCAGCAGCTTGGCTGGGCGGGCTATCGAGCAGTACTTC. It encodes CASSLAGRAIEQYF.

The V gene is TRBV4-1, the J gene TRBJ1-1; D is uncertain. The length of the CDR3 is 15 residues. Germline values: CDR1 MGHRA, CDR2 YSYEKL. The V gene lost 0 bases and the J gene lost 2 bases, with 10 bases spanning the gap. Written as DNA, the CDR3 is TGCGCCAGCAGCCAAGATCGGGGAATTAACACTGAAGCTTTCTTT. Residues: CASSQDRGINTEAFF.

This clonotype was seen repeatedly, ten times or more. The chain employs TRBV5-1 and TRBJ1-1, with a weak D call TRBD1 (5 bases). Germline lookup yields CDR1 SGHRS and CDR2 YFSETQ. There are 14 residues in the CDR3. Trimming left V 4 bases short and J 0 bases short, with 10 bases between. This chain's CDR3 is CASSATAMNTEAFF. In DNA, the CDR3 is TGCGCCAGCAGCGCGACAGCTATGAACACTGAAGCTTTCTTT.

The sample holds a few counts of this clonotype. The J gene is TRBJ1-4, the V gene TRBV4-3; 9 positions match TRBD1. CDR1 is LGHNA and CDR2 is YSLEER in the germline V gene. The V and J ends lost 1 base and 8 bases, in that order; junction bases with no gene match: 5. The CDR3 loop spans 15 amino acids. The CDR3 bases are TGCGCCAGCAGCCAAGGGTTCGGACAGGGGGAAAAACTGTTTTTT. Amino acids: CASSQGFGQGEKLFF.

This chain joins TRBV28 and TRBJ2-3; tentatively, D is TRBD1 or TRBD2 (6 bases each). CDR1 is MDHEN and CDR2 is SYDVKM in the germline V gene. Trimming cost V 4 bases and J 2 bases, with 16 bases left between them. The CDR3 runs to 16 residues. This chain's CDR3 is CASSSSQRGDTDTQYF. The CDR3 coding sequence is TGTGCCAGCAGTTCTTCCCAGAGGGGGGACACAGATACGCAGTATTTT.

The chain has TRBV18 and TRBJ2-2; TRBD1 matches 9 bases. The junction had 13 bases not matched to a gene; V was cut back by 0 bases and J by 5 bases. The CDR3 covers 19 residues. In germline, CDR1 is KGHSH, CDR2 LQKENI. In DNA form, the CDR3 reads TGTGCCAGCTCACCACCGAATAACGACAGGGGGAAGGTGACCGGGGAGCTGTTTTTT. This gives the protein CASSPPNNDRGKVTGELFF.

This clonotype was counted at least ten times. This sequence joins TRBV7-2 and TRBJ1-6; D is unresolved. Germline V CDR1 and CDR2: SGHTA, FQGNSA. V dropped 5 bases and J dropped 8 bases, with 13 bases sitting between them. The CDR3 extends over 14 amino acids. The CDR3 loop is CASSTAFMDSPLHF. Written as DNA, the CDR3 is TGTGCCAGCAGCACTGCCTTCATGGATTCACCCCTCCACTTT.

This clonotype was recorded at least ten times. The chain recombines TRBV6-1 with TRBJ2-2; D is perhaps TRBD2 (5 bases). Looked up from germline, CDR1 is MNHNS and CDR2 is SASEGT. V was cut by 6 bases and J by 5 bases, with 13 bases left in between. The CDR3 consists of 14 residues. The CDR3 protein is CASRPPRGTGELFF. The DNA of the CDR3 is TGTGCCAGCAGGCCCCCGCGAGGGACCGGGGAGCTGTTTTTT.

This clonotype was seen many times. The chain recombines TRBV6-2 or TRBV6-3 with TRBJ2-7, with D maybe TRBD1 (5 bases). Trimming shortened V by 1 base and J by 3 bases, and 10 bases separated the two germline ends. This CDR3 contains 14 residues. Germline loops: CDR1 MNHEY, CDR2 SVGEGT. The DNA of the CDR3 is TGTGCCAGCAGTTACTACTCCGACAGCTACGAGCAGTACTTC. Protein sequence: CASSYYSDSYEQYF.

This clonotype showed up just a few times. V is TRBV5-6 and J is TRBJ1-3, with D unclear. The CDR3 spans 15 residues. Trimming cost V 4 bases and J 3 bases, with 14 bases left between them. CDR1 and CDR2 from the germline V gene are SGHDT and YYEEEE. The CDR3 DNA reads as TGTGCCAGCAGCCCTGGACCGAGTCGTGGAAACACCATATATTTT. It encodes CASSPGPSRGNTIYF.

This clonotype was observed a handful of times. The chain combines TRBV20-1 with TRBJ2-4; D might be TRBD1 or TRBD2, each matching 6 bases. This CDR3 is built from 16 residues. Looked up from germline, CDR1 is DFQATT and CDR2 is SNEGSKA (reference sequence). Trimming shortened V by 0 bases and J by 1 base, and 13 bases separated the two germline ends. CDR3 in DNA: TGCAGTGCTAGAGATGAGGGGGGCCTGGCCAAAAACATTCAGTACTTC. Translated, it gives CSARDEGGLAKNIQYF.

This clonotype occurred a few times. The CDR3 DNA reads TGCGCCAGCAGCCCGGCGACCGCTACAGATACGCAGTATTTT. It codes for CASSPATATDTQYF. The rearrangement links TRBV4-3 to TRBJ2-3; no clear D gene. The CDR3 has 14 residues. The germline V and J ends were trimmed by 4 bases and 3 bases, with 11 bases remaining between them. The V gene's germline CDR1 is LGHNA and CDR2 YSLEER.

The CDR3 sequence is CSVDGPPPGHLEDSPLHF. The CDR3 nucleotides read TGCAGCGTTGATGGCCCCCCCCCGGGACACCTGGAGGATTCACCCCTCCACTTT. The J gene is TRBJ1-6, the V gene TRBV29-1, with D perhaps TRBD1 (6 bases). Trimming cost V 3 bases and J 8 bases, with 26 bases left between them. CDR3 length: 18 residues. CDR1 SQVTM and CDR2 ANQGSEA come from the germline V gene.

The J gene is TRBJ1-1, the V gene TRBV6-2 or TRBV6-3; no clear D gene. The CDR3 totals 13 residues. Trimming pared 2 bases from V and 6 bases from J, leaving 10 bases between. The germline V gene encodes CDR1 MNHEY and CDR2 SVGEGT. This chain's CDR3 is CASSYRAGSEAFF. The CDR3 bases are TGTGCCAGCAGTTACCGGGCGGGCTCTGAAGCTTTCTTT.

This clonotype has more than one count but fewer than ten. The chain employs TRBV29-1 and TRBJ2-6; tentatively, D is TRBD1 (6 bases). Trimming took 2 bases from V and 2 from J, leaving 16 bases between them. Looked up from germline, CDR1 is SQVTM and CDR2 is ANQGSEA. The CDR3 contains 17 residues. Here the CDR3 reads CSVESYWGPTGANVLTF. CDR3 in DNA: TGCAGCGTTGAATCTTATTGGGGGCCCACTGGGGCCAACGTCCTGACTTTC.

The sample holds many counts of this clonotype. V is TRBV4-2 and J is TRBJ2-3, with D unresolved. The CDR3 is made up of 13 amino acids. The V end was cut by 4 bases, the J end by 4 bases, with 9 bases between. Germline CDR1 is LGHNA and CDR2 is YNFKEQ. The CDR3 loop is CASSRGLADTQYF. CDR3 in DNA: TGTGCCAGCAGCCGGGGTTTAGCAGATACGCAGTATTTT.

This chain joins TRBV2 and TRBJ2-7; the D is unclear. Trimming took 2 bases from V and 2 from J, leaving 10 bases between them. The CDR3 loop spans 14 amino acids. Germline V gene data show CDR1 as SNHLY and CDR2 as FYNNEI. CDR3 DNA: TGTGCCAGCAGTGAATCCGCGGTCCCCTACGAGCAGTACTTC. The encoded protein is CASSESAVPYEQYF.

This clonotype was found a few times. This rearrangement joins TRBV27 to TRBJ2-7; D may be TRBD1 (6 bases). Trimming left V 1 base short and J 2 bases short, with 9 bases between. Per germline, CDR1 MNHEY and CDR2 SMNVEV (reference sequence). The CDR3 totals 14 residues. CDR3 nucleotide sequence: TGTGCCAGCAGTTTATTATGGGGGCCCTACGAGCAGTACTTC. This gives the protein CASSLLWGPYEQYF.

This clonotype was recorded at least ten times. The genes are TRBV18 and TRBJ2-2, with no clear D. Trimming removed 0 bases at V and 8 bases at J, with 4 bases between. The CDR3 loop spans 12 amino acids. Germline CDR1 and CDR2: KGHSH and LQKENI. The CDR3 loop is CASSPPLGELFF. The CDR3, as DNA: TGTGCCAGCTCACCACCGTTGGGGGAGCTGTTTTTT.

This clonotype was seen more than once but under ten times. The chain has TRBV6-2 or TRBV6-3 and TRBJ2-7; D is tentatively TRBD1 or TRBD2 (5 bases each). V lost 4 bases to trimming and J lost 6 bases, with 16 bases between them. CDR3 size: 14 residues. Per germline, CDR1 MNHEY and CDR2 SVGEGT. CDR3 nucleotide sequence: TGTGCCAGCAGTTCCGGGGACCCCTCGCCCGAGCAGTACTTC. It encodes CASSSGDPSPEQYF.

This sequence joins TRBV7-3 and TRBJ1-1; D gene uncertain. Germline CDR1 and CDR2: SGHTA and FQGTGA. The CDR3 runs to 13 residues. Trimming cost V 5 bases and J 6 bases, with 13 bases left between them. CDR3 coding DNA: TGTGCCAGCAGCCAGGTACTAGGGTCTGAAGCTTTCTTT. Protein sequence: CASSQVLGSEAFF.

J is TRBJ1-2 and V is TRBV9; D not resolved. Germline V CDR1 and CDR2: SGDLS, YYNGEE. There are 15 residues in the CDR3. Deletions cut 0 bases from V and 2 bases from J, with 11 bases between. CDR3 DNA: TGTGCCAGCAGCGTAGGGGGAACGGCAAACTATGGCTACACCTTC. This translates into CASSVGGTANYGYTF.